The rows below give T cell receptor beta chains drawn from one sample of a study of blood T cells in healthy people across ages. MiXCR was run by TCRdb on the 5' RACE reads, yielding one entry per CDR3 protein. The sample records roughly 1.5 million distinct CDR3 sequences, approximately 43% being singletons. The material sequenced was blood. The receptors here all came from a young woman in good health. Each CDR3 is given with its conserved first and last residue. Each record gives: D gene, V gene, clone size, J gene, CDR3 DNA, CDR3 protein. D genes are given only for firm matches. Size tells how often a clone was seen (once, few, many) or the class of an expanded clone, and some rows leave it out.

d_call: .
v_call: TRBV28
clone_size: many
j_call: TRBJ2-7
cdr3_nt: TGTGCCAGCAGTTCCCCCTACGAGCAGTACTTC
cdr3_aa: CASSSPYEQYF

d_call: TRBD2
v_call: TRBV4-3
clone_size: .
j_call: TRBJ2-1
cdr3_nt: TGCGCCAGCAGCCAGGAGGGAGTAGCGGGCACCTACAATGAGCAGTTCTTC
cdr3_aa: CASSQEGVAGTYNEQFF

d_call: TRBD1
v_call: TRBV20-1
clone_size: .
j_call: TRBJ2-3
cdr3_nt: TGCAGTGCTAGACCGGGACAGGGAGGCCCAGCTACGCAGTATTTT
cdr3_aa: CSARPGQGGPATQYF

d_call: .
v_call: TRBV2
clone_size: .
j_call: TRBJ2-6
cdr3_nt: TGTGCCAGCAGTGATGGGAGCAACTCTGGGGCCAACGTCCTGACTTTC
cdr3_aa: CASSDGSNSGANVLTF

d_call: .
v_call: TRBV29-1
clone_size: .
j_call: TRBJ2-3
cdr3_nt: TGCAGCGTTGGCGAGCTCACCCCCACAGATACGCAGTATTTT
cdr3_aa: CSVGELTPTDTQYF

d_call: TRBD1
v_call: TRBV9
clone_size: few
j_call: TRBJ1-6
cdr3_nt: TGTGCCAGCGGGGACAGGGGATATTCACCCCTCCACTTT
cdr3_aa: CASGDRGYSPLHF

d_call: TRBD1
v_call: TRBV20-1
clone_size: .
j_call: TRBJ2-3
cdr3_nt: TGCAGTGCTAGACCTACCCCCGGGACAGGGGGCAGGGATACGCAGTATTTT
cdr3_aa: CSARPTPGTGGRDTQYF

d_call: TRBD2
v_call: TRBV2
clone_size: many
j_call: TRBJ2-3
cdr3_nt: TGTGCCAGCAGTGAAGCAGGGACTACGGGAGATACGCAGTATTTT
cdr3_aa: CASSEAGTTGDTQYF

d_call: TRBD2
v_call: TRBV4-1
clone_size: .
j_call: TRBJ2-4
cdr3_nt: TGCGCCAGCAGCCAGGCTATAGCGGGAGGAGGGAGAAACATTCAGTACTTC
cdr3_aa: CASSQAIAGGGRNIQYF

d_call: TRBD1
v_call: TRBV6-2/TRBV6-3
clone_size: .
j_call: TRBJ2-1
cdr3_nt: TGTGCCACCAACTCGGACAGGTACAATGAGCAGTTCTTC
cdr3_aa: CATNSDRYNEQFF

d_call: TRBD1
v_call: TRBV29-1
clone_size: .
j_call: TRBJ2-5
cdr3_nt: TGCAGCGTGGGGGGACAGGCAGAGACCCAGTACTTC
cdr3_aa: CSVGGQAETQYF

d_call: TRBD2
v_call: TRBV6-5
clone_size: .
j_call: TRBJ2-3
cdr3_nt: TGTGCCAGCAGTCTCTTAGCGGGGATTAGCACAGATACGCAGTATTTT
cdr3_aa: CASSLLAGISTDTQYF

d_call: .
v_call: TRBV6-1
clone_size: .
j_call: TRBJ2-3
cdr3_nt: TGTGCCAGCAGTGAATGGGACGGGGGGCTCAGCACAGATACGCAGTATTTT
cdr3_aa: CASSEWDGGLSTDTQYF

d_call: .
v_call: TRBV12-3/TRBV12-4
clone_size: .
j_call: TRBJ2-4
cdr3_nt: TGTGCGGGCTCCAAAGGGCCCGGCAAAAACATTCAGTACTTC
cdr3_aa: CAGSKGPGKNIQYF

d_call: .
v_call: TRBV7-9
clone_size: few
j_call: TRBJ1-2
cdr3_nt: TGTGCCAACTGGGGACTCTTATATGGCTACACCTTC
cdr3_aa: CANWGLLYGYTF

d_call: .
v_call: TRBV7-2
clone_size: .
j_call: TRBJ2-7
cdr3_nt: TGTGCCAGCAGCACCCGGACGGGATACAATGAGCAGTACTTC
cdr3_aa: CASSTRTGYNEQYF

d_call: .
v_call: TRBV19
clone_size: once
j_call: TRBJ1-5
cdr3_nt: TGTGCCAGTACTCCTTGGGCAGAGGGCAATCAGCCCCAGCATTTT
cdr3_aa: CASTPWAEGNQPQHF

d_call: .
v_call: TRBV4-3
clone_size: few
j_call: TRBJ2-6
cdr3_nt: TGCGCCAGCAGCCAAATTAATACACCTGGGGCCAACGTCCTGACTTTC
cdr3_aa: CASSQINTPGANVLTF

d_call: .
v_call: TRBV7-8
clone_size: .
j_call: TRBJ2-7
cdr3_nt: TGTGCCAGCAGCTTAGTTCCACAGATTATTCAATACGAGCAGTACTTC
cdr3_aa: CASSLVPQIIQYEQYF

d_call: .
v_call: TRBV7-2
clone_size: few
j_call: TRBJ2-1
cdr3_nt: TGTGCCAGCAGCTCAACCAGAGGCATCAATGAGCAGTTCTTC
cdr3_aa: CASSSTRGINEQFF

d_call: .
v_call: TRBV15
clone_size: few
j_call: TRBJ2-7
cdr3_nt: TGTGCCACCAGCAGAGTGGGGGGTCTGCGCGAGCAGTACTTC
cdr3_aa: CATSRVGGLREQYF

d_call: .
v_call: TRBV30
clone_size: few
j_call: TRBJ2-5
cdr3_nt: TGTGCCTGGATCGGTCCGACCCAGTACTTC
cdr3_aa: CAWIGPTQYF

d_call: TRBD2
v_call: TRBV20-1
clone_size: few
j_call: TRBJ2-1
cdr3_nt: TGCAGTGCTAGAGACGTGGGACTAGCGGGAGTTAATGAGCAGTTCTTC
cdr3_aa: CSARDVGLAGVNEQFF

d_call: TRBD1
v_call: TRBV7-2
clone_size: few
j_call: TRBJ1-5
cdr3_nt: TGTGCCAGCAGCTTAGCGGGGGGACAGAGCTATAGCAATCAGCCCCAGCATTTT
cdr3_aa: CASSLAGGQSYSNQPQHF

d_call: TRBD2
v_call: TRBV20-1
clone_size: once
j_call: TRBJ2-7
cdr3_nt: TGCAGTGCTAGCAGGCTAGCGGGAGGGAGTAGGTGGTACGAGCAGTACTTC
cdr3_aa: CSASRLAGGSRWYEQYF

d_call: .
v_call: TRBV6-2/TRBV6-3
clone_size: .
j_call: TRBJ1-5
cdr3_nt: TGTGCCAGCACCGACGGGGACGGCGACTATAGCAATCAGCCCCAGCATTTT
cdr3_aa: CASTDGDGDYSNQPQHF

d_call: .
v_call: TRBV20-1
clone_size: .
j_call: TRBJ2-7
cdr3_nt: TGCAGTGTTAGTAACCGGGACAGATCGGGAGGGCAGTACTTC
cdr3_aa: CSVSNRDRSGGQYF

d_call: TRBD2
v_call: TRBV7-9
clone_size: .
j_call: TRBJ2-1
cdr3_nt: TGTGCCAGCAGCTTAGGGGAAGCGGGGGGGCTTTCCTACAATGGGCAGTTCTTC
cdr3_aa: CASSLGEAGGLSYNGQFF

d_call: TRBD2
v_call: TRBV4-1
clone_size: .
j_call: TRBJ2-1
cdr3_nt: TGCGCCAGCAGCCAAGAGCGAGGGGTAGCGGGGGGCTCCTACAATGAGCAGTTCTTC
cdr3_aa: CASSQERGVAGGSYNEQFF

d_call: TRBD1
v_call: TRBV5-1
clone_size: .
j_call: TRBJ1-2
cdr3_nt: TGCGCCAGCCGGAACAGGGGGCCTTATGGCTACACCTTC
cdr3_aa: CASRNRGPYGYTF

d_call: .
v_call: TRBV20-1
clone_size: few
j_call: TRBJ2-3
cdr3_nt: TGCAGTGCTAGTCGTCGGGAGAGCACAGATACGCAGTATTTT
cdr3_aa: CSASRRESTDTQYF

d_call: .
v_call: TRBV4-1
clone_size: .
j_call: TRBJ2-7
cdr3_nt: TGCGCCAGCAGCCAAGTACCCAGGGTCTGGTCCTACGAGCAGTACTTC
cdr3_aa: CASSQVPRVWSYEQYF

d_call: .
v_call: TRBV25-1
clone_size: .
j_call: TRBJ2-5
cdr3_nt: TGTGCCAGCAGTGTACAGGCCGGTGGGCAGTACTTC
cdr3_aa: CASSVQAGGQYF

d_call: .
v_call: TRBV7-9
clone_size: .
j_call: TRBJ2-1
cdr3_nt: TGTGCCAGCAGCTTAGCCCTCCTGCTAACACGGACCAGCTCCTACAATGAGCAGTTCTTC
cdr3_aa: CASSLALLLTRTSSYNEQFF

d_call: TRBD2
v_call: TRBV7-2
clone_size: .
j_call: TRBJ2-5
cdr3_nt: TGTGCCAGCAGCCCCCATACTAGCGACCAAGAGACCCAGTACTTC
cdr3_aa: CASSPHTSDQETQYF

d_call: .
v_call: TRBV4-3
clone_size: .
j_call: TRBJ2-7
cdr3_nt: TGCGCCAGCAGCTTCCAGGGAGGATTCTCCTACAATGAGCAGTACTTC
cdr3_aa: CASSFQGGFSYNEQYF

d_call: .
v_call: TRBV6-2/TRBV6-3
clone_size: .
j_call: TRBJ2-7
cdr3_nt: TGTGCCAGCAGTCCGCGGGACGGAGGTACAATCGAGCAGTACTTC
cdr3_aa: CASSPRDGGTIEQYF

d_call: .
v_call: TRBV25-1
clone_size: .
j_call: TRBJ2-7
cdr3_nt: TGTGCCAGCAGTGAGGGCAACACCTACGAGCAGTACTTC
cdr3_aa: CASSEGNTYEQYF

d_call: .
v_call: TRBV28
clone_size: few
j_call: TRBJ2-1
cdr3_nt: TGTGCCAGCAGTTTACAGTGGTCTTACAATGAGCAGTTCTTC
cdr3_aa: CASSLQWSYNEQFF

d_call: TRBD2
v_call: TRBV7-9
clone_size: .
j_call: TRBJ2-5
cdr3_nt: TGTGCCAGCAGCTCAGCCGGGACTAGCATTGTTGAGCAGTACTTC
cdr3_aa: CASSSAGTSIVEQYF

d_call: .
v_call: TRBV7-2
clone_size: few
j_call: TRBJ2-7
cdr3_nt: TGTGCCAGCAGCCTAGCCCCATCGTCCAGCCACGAGCAGTACTTC
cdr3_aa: CASSLAPSSSHEQYF

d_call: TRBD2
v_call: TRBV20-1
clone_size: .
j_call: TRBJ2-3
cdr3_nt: TGCAGTGCTACGGGAGGAGGGGCAACCACAGATACGCAGTATTTT
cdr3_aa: CSATGGGATTDTQYF

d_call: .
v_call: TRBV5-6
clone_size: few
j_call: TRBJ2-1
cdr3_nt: TGTGCCAGCAGCTTGGGAGGGGATCTTTCCTACAATGAGCAGTTCTTC
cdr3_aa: CASSLGGDLSYNEQFF

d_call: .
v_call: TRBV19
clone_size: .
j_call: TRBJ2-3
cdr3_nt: TGTGCCAGTAGCGGCGGGGGCATTCCCACAGATACGCAGTATTTT
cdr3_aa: CASSGGGIPTDTQYF

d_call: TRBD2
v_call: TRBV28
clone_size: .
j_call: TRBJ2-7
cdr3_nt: TGTGCCAGCAGTCTTGAAGCGGGAGGCACCTACGAGCAGTACTTC
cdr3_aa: CASSLEAGGTYEQYF

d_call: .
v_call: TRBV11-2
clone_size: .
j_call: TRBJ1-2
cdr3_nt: TGTGCCAGCAGACCCATTACAGGGACCGATAACTATGGCTACACCTTC
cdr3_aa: CASRPITGTDNYGYTF

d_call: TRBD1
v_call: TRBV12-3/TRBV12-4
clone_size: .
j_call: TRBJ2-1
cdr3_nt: TGTGCCAGCAGTTTCTCCGGGACAGGGTTGAATGAGCAGTTCTTC
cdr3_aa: CASSFSGTGLNEQFF

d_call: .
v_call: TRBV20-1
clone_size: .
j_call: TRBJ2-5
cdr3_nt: TGCAGTGCTCCACCAGGGGTCGGGGAGACCCAGTACTTC
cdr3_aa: CSAPPGVGETQYF

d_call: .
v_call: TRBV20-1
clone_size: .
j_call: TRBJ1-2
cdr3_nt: TGCAGTGCTAGGCAGGTCTATGGGGGCGATGGCTACACCTTC
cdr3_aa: CSARQVYGGDGYTF

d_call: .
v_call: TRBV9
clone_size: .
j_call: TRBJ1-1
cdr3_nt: TGTGCCAGCAGCGTCCAGGCCACGAACACTGAAGCTTTCTTT
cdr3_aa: CASSVQATNTEAFF

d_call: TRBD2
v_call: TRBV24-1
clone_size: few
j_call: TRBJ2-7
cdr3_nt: TGTGCCACCAGTGATCAGACTAGCGGCCTATACAATGAGCAGTACTTC
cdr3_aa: CATSDQTSGLYNEQYF

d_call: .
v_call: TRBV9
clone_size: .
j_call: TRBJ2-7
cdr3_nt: TGTGCCGGCAGCGTAGGTGGCGGAACCTACGAGCAGTACTTC
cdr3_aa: CAGSVGGGTYEQYF